This TCR beta chain was observed in a study of CD8+ T cells in alopecia areata. Extraction and reverse transcription of RNA yielded cDNA as the sequencing template. TCRdb's table, derived via immunoSEQ multiplex PCR, lists solely in-frame clones and lacks some. This sample has roughly 130,000 clones, with roughly 54% found just once. Germline lookup yields CDR1 LNHDA and CDR2 SQIVND (reference sequence). This CDR3 has 14 residues. V shed 5 bases and J 0 bases; nucleotides not matched to a gene: 3. The study, taken as a whole, reports: In lesional scalp, particularly from alopecia totalis/universalis, clonality was higher than in normal scalp. Sequencing of scalp samples also captures resident alphabeta T cells of normal skin.

This clone showed up just a few times. What it binds is unknown. The sequence came from a human donor with alopecia areata. The V and J genes are TRBV19 and TRBJ2-7; 8 nucleotides align to TRBD2. This sample comprised CD4+ T cells sorted from blood, obtained at week 0. This CDR3 reads CASSAGLDSYEQYF. CDR3 DNA: TGTGCCAGTAGTGCGGGACTAGACTCCTACGAGCAGTACTTC.